This T cell receptor (beta chain) is from a study of T cells in Graves' hyperthyroidism and ophthalmopathy. Overall study results and limits: Prediction of ophthalmopathy progression came a median 6.5 months pre-onset. Through a model of 13 V-J features, ophthalmopathy was separated from stable hyperthyroidism. Blood also held most thyroid clonotypes expanded beyond 0.001.

On this clonotype: Its antigen is undetermined.

The investigators amplified TCR beta CDR3 regions from RNA transcripts. When the TCR CDR3 underwent first-round RT-PCR, the HTBI primer set was used. One entry per CDR3 protein, called by TCRdb with MiXCR from the multiplex PCR reads. Of 400,000 or so distinct CDR3 sequences listed, about 15% are singletons. Germline V gene sequence: CDR1 MNHEY, CDR2 SMNVEV (reference sequence). Trimming took 6 bases from V and 5 from J; bases not matched to a gene: 9. The CDR3 has 14 amino acids. Material: blood. V is TRBV27 and J is TRBJ2-7; 8 positions agree with TRBD1. The TCR originated in a woman in her sixties with Graves' ophthalmopathy. The CDR3 region is CASSWTGPRDEQYF. CDR3 in DNA: TGTGCCAGCAGCTGGACAGGGCCAAGGGACGAGCAGTACTTC.